Listed below are T cell receptor beta chains from one sample, sequenced in a study of Graves' ophthalmopathy and Graves' hyperthyroidism. TCRdb recomputed calls from the multiplex PCR reads with MiXCR, one row per CDR3 protein. The repertoire holds 400,000 to 450,000 distinct CDR3 sequences, with around 21% as singletons. Sequenced input: peripheral blood. These receptors were taken from a woman aged 18-35 years with stable Graves' hyperthyroidism. The CDR3 runs from the conserved cysteine through the conserved F or W. The order of the fields is J gene, D gene, clone size, V gene, CDR3 protein, CDR3 DNA. A D gene is named only where the DNA matches it firmly. Clone size, where shown, is once, few, many, or a class for clones that have expanded.

>TRBJ2-4|.|few|TRBV6-2/TRBV6-3
CASSPRSGKGSKNIQYF
TGTGCCAGCAGTCCCAGGTCGGGGAAAGGATCCAAAAACATTCAGTACTTC
>TRBJ2-5|.|.|TRBV20-1
CSARDREVMDRQETQYF
TGCAGTGCTAGAGATCGCGAGGTAATGGACAGACAAGAGACCCAGTACTTC
>TRBJ2-2|.|many|TRBV25-1
CASSGQNTGELFF
TGTGCCAGCAGTGGTCAAAACACCGGGGAGCTGTTTTTT
>TRBJ2-2|TRBD2|many|TRBV5-1
CASRLAGEKTGELFF
TGCGCCAGCAGATTAGCGGGAGAGAAAACCGGGGAGCTGTTTTTT
>TRBJ2-7|TRBD1|few|TRBV2
CARGGGSGEQYF
TGTGCCAGAGGGGGCGGCTCCGGCGAGCAGTACTTC
>TRBJ2-3|.|.|TRBV24-1
CATRQGGRTDTQYF
TGTGCCACCAGGCAGGGTGGGAGGACAGATACGCAGTATTTT
>TRBJ2-2|TRBD1|many|TRBV6-2/TRBV6-3
CASSSPGQGGNTGELFF
TGTGCCAGCAGTTCCCCTGGACAGGGGGGTAACACCGGGGAGCTGTTTTTT
>TRBJ2-5|TRBD1|many|TRBV10-3
CAIREDRGEETQYF
TGTGCCATCAGAGAGGACAGGGGGGAAGAGACCCAGTACTTC
>TRBJ2-7|.|many|TRBV11-2
CASSLAQGNPYF
TGTGCCAGCAGCTTAGCCCAGGGGAACCCGTACTTC
>TRBJ2-5|TRBD1|.|TRBV7-2
CASSLQTGQETQYF
TGTGCCAGCAGCTTGCAGACAGGGCAAGAGACCCAGTACTTC
>TRBJ2-5|.|many|TRBV10-1
CASSESGEETQYF
TGCGCCAGCAGTGAGTCGGGGGAAGAGACCCAGTACTTC
>TRBJ2-6|TRBD1|many|TRBV15
CATSRDLGTAFSGANVLTF
TGTGCCACCAGCAGAGATCTAGGGACAGCCTTCTCTGGGGCCAACGTCCTGACTTTC
>TRBJ1-5|.|many|TRBV30
CAWSPASTQPQHF
TGTGCCTGGAGTCCGGCGAGCACGCAGCCCCAGCATTTT
>TRBJ2-7|TRBD2|few|TRBV30
CACVTRSGSSYEQYF
TGTGCCTGCGTGACCCGTAGCGGGAGCTCCTACGAGCAGTACTTC
>TRBJ2-7|.|many|TRBV7-3
CASSLDRGPSTEQYF
TGTGCCAGCAGCTTGGATCGGGGACCCTCTACGGAGCAGTACTTC
>TRBJ2-7|.|many|TRBV9
CASSVGGLDSYEQYF
TGTGCCAGCAGCGTGGGGGGACTTGACTCCTACGAGCAGTACTTC
>TRBJ2-7|.|many|TRBV4-2
CASSQDGLHEQYF
TGTGCCAGCAGCCAAGACGGGCTCCACGAGCAGTACTTC
>TRBJ1-1|TRBD1|many|TRBV7-2
CASSLVARGTGFVLNTEAFF
TGTGCCAGCAGCTTAGTAGCCCGCGGGACAGGGTTCGTGCTGAACACTGAAGCTTTCTTT
>TRBJ1-1|.|.|TRBV6-2/TRBV6-3
CASLQKNTEAFF
TGTGCCAGCCTACAGAAGAACACTGAAGCTTTCTTT
>TRBJ2-2|TRBD1|.|TRBV12-3/TRBV12-4
CASSLGQGAATGELFF
TGTGCCAGCAGTTTGGGGCAGGGGGCTGCCACCGGGGAGCTGTTTTTT
>TRBJ2-5|.|.|TRBV11-2
CASRDPGTPGETQYF
TGTGCCAGCAGGGACCCCGGGACTCCTGGCGAGACCCAGTACTTC
>TRBJ1-6|.|.|TRBV6-1
CASSSRGADSPLHF
TGTGCCAGCAGCTCACGGGGGGCTGATTCACCCCTCCACTTT
>TRBJ2-5|TRBD1|few|TRBV5-1
CASSSTGRQETQYF
TGCGCCAGCAGCTCGACAGGGCGACAAGAGACCCAGTACTTC
>TRBJ1-2|.|few|TRBV6-5
CASSSQRPPNYGYTF
TGTGCCAGCAGTTCCCAGAGACCGCCTAACTATGGCTACACCTTC
>TRBJ1-2|TRBD1|many|TRBV7-2
CASSLQGKYGYTF
TGTGCCAGCAGCCTACAGGGGAAGTATGGCTACACCTTC
>TRBJ1-1|.|many|TRBV7-8
CASSPNRPPVFYGEAFF
TGTGCCAGCAGCCCTAATAGACCCCCCGTTTTCTACGGTGAAGCTTTCTTT
>TRBJ1-3|.|.|TRBV6-1
CASRMTDWNTIYF
TGTGCCAGCAGGATGACCGACTGGAACACCATATATTTT
>TRBJ2-5|.|many|TRBV28
CASSSAVKETQYF
TGTGCCAGCAGTTCGGCAGTGAAAGAGACCCAGTACTTC
>TRBJ2-7|TRBD2|many|TRBV20-1
CSARKSPSGRFAYEQYF
TGCAGTGCTAGAAAGTCCCCTAGCGGGAGATTCGCCTACGAGCAGTACTTC
>TRBJ2-1|TRBD1|many|TRBV12-3/TRBV12-4
CASSLGTANEQFF
TGTGCCAGCAGCCTTGGGACAGCAAATGAGCAGTTCTTC
>TRBJ1-5|.|many|TRBV6-5
CASLLGAGNQPQHF
TGTGCCAGCCTACTGGGGGCAGGCAATCAGCCCCAGCATTTT
>TRBJ1-1|.|few|TRBV18
CASSPFGHLNTEAFF
TGTGCCAGCTCACCATTTGGCCACCTGAACACTGAAGCTTTCTTT